This TCR beta chain was found in a study of T cell clones after liver transplantation. Across the whole study: HCV positivity affected three of eight recipients; the rest lacked autoimmune or viral indications. The study, taken as a whole, reports: In a couple of subjects, few donor cells limited the measurable donor-reactive repertoire. Donor-reactive sequences fell more than third party-reactive ones, suggesting partial deletion. Circulating graft-donor-reactive CD4 TCRbeta sequences fell significantly post-transplant in most of the 8 subjects.

This CDR3 comprises 17 residues. V gave up 3 bases and J gave up 4 bases; unmatched junction bases: 9. CDR1 is MGHRA, CDR2 YSYEKL, per germline. Sequenced by immunoSEQ multiplex PCR; TCRdb stores in-frame clones only, minus some. The table has 85,000 to 130,000 clones, approximately 78% seen once; the top ten hold over 0.75%. A remark on this clone: What it recognizes is unknown.

The specimen comprised CD4+ T cells from blood, sampled before liver transplant. The receptor comes from a human donor who received a liver transplant. This chain joins TRBV4-1 and TRBJ2-1, with 10 bases that match TRBD2. CDR3 amino acids: CASSHAPGLADYNEQFF. CDR3 in DNA: TGCGCCAGCAGCCATGCCCCCGGACTAGCGGATTACAATGAGCAGTTCTTC.